This passage covers 27 T cell receptor beta chains from one sample sequenced in a study of blood T cell repertoires in COVID-19. Clones were read by immunoSEQ multiplex PCR, and TCRdb kept only the in-frame ones, dropping some. The table includes 150,000 to 200,000 clones, around 85% detected once. Material for sequencing was peripheral blood. These receptors were obtained from an older woman with acute or convalescent COVID-19.

This chain links TRBV18 with TRBJ2-1; TRBD2 agrees at 12 bases. The germline CDR1 and CDR2 sequences are KGHSH and LQKENI. The CDR3 contains 16 residues. The J segment lost 5 bases and the V segment lost 3 bases, leaving 5 bases of the junction unmatched. In DNA, the CDR3 is TGTGCCAGCTCACCGCTAGCGGGAGGGCCTGACAATGAGCAGTTCTTC. It is translated as CASSPLAGGPDNEQFF.

The chain uses TRBV5-1 and TRBJ1-6; the D gene is possibly TRBD1 (6 bases). The germline gives CDR1 SGHRS, CDR2 YFSETQ. Trimming pared 3 bases from V and 6 bases from J, leaving 13 bases between. CDR3 length equals 15 residues. The CDR3 is CASSSEQGFNSPLHF. The DNA of the CDR3 is TGCGCCAGCAGCTCAGAACAGGGATTTAATTCACCCCTCCACTTT. The entire variable domain, with the rest obtained from reference TRBV5-1 and TRBJ1-6, is as follows: KAGVTQTPRYLIKTRGQQVTLSCSPISGHRSVSWYQQTPGQGLQFLFEYFSETQRNKGNFPGRFSGRQFSNSRSEMNVSTLELGDSALYLCASSSEQGFNSPLHFGNGTRLTVT.

The V gene is TRBV11-3, the J gene TRBJ1-1; D possibly corresponds to TRBD1 (5 bases). This CDR3 is 11 amino acids long. V was pared by 6 bases and J by 12 bases, with 14 bases between. The V gene's germline CDR1 is SGHNT and CDR2 YENEEA. DNA of the CDR3: TGTGCCAGCAGTTACAGGACCGAAACTTTCTTT. Its translation: CASSYRTETFF.

This sequence joins TRBV5-1 and TRBJ1-2; 9 bases fit TRBD1. The CDR3 consists of 15 residues. Germline V lookup: CDR1 SGHRS, CDR2 YFSETQ. With 0 bases clipped from V and 3 bases from J, the junction kept 3 bases outside the gene matches. This CDR3 is CASSLEGQGYYGYTF. In DNA form, the CDR3 reads TGCGCCAGCAGCTTGGAGGGACAGGGCTACTATGGCTACACCTTC.

The chain couples TRBV5-1 to TRBJ1-1; 7 bases map to TRBD1. With V trimmed by 2 bases and J by 0 bases, 7 bases remained unmatched. The CDR3 totals 16 residues. The germline V gene encodes CDR1 SGHRS and CDR2 YFSETQ. For the CDR3, the DNA is TGCGCCAGCAGCTTCGGAGACAGGGCCATGAACACTGAAGCTTTCTTT. Its protein product is CASSFGDRAMNTEAFF.

The chain employs TRBV28 and TRBJ2-5; 13 bases are a match to TRBD2. The V gene end was trimmed by 4 bases and the J gene end by 4 bases; junction bases not matched to a gene: 12. The CDR3 spans 18 residues. From germline, CDR1 is MDHEN and CDR2 SYDVKM. DNA for the CDR3: TGTGCCAGCAGTTCCCCCATGGGACTAGCGGGATTGAGAGAGACCCAGTACTTC. As protein: CASSSPMGLAGLRETQYF. Looking up the rest from reference TRBV28 and TRBJ2-5 gives the full variable domain: DVKVTQSSRYLVKRTGEKVFLECVQDMDHENMFWYRQDPGLGLRLIYFSYDVKMKEKGDIPEGYSVSREKKERFSLILESASTNQTSMYLCASSSPMGLAGLRETQYFGPGTRLLVL.

This chain joins TRBV27 and TRBJ1-1; TRBD1 matches 10 bases. Germline CDR1 reads MNHEY; CDR2 reads SMNVEV (reference sequence). The CDR3 covers 12 residues. V lost 1 base and J lost 13; bases outside the gene matches: 3. CDR3 region: CASSLFGQGGFF. DNA for the CDR3: TGTGCCAGCAGTTTATTCGGACAGGGGGGTTTCTTT.

The V and J genes are TRBV19 and TRBJ1-6; D not resolved. CDR1 and CDR2 (germline): LNHDA, SQIVND (reference sequence). The CDR3 sequence is 14 residues long. Trimming removed 6 bases from V and 6 bases from J, with 12 bases in between. DNA for the CDR3: TGTGCCAGTAGAACCGTAGCCGTTAATTCACCCCTCCACTTT. It encodes CASRTVAVNSPLHF.

This chain connects TRBV4-1 to TRBJ2-1; 15 bases align to TRBD2. There are 16 residues in the CDR3. The germline CDR1 and CDR2 sequences are MGHRA and YSYEKL. Trimming at V came to 4 bases and at J to 8 bases, leaving 6 bases not matched to a gene. CDR3 in amino acids: CASSPAGLAGGYEQFF. The CDR3 DNA reads as TGCGCCAGCAGCCCAGCGGGACTAGCGGGAGGCTATGAGCAGTTCTTC.

The chain is built from TRBV24-1 and TRBJ2-1, with D maybe TRBD1 (6 bases). The CDR3 loop spans 17 amino acids. The germline gives CDR1 KGHDR, CDR2 SFDVKD. With 3 bases removed from V and 0 bases from J, the gap between germline ends came to 14 bases. CDR3 DNA sequence: TGTGCCACCAGTGATCCGGGACACCTGAGCTCCTACAATGAGCAGTTCTTC. It is translated as CATSDPGHLSSYNEQFF.

This rearrangement joins TRBV6-5 to TRBJ1-5; 11 bases agree with TRBD1. Per the germline V gene, CDR1 is MNHEY and CDR2 is SVGAGI. Trimming at V came to 6 bases and at J to 5 bases, leaving 6 bases not matched to a gene. This CDR3 spans 15 amino acids. CDR3 sequence (DNA): TGTGCCAGCAGGGGGACAGGGGGATACGATCAGCCCCAGCATTTT. Translated, it gives CASRGTGGYDQPQHF.

The rearrangement joins TRBV5-1 to TRBJ2-1; possible D gene TRBD2, 6 bases. Germline values: CDR1 SGHRS, CDR2 YFSETQ. CDR3 length: 16 residues. V lost 2 bases, J lost 0 bases, and 12 bases lay in between. CDR3 sequence (DNA): TGCGCCAGCAGCTTTCTAGCGACGAGCTCCTACAATGAGCAGTTCTTC. Its protein product is CASSFLATSSYNEQFF.

The count of this clone is one. The CDR3 DNA sequence: TGTGCCAGTGGGTATACGGGTTCTCGTCCATACAATGAGCAGTTCTTC. Its translation is CASGYTGSRPYNEQFF. The chain employs TRBV19 and TRBJ2-1; D is undetermined. With 8 bases removed from V and 4 bases from J, the gap between germline ends came to 21 bases. The CDR3 loop spans 16 amino acids. Germline CDR1 LNHDA, CDR2 SQIVND (reference sequence).

The V and J genes are TRBV19 and TRBJ1-2; D is undetermined. The V gene's germline CDR1 is LNHDA and CDR2 SQIVND (reference sequence). CDR3 size: 14 residues. Between the trimmed V and J ends, which lost 4 bases and 3 bases, there was a span of 12 bases. DNA for the CDR3: TGTGCCAGTAGTACTCAAGCGGGCTACTATGGCTACACCTTC. Amino acids: CASSTQAGYYGYTF.

This chain connects TRBV10-2 to TRBJ2-7; D gene ambiguous. Germline lookup yields CDR1 WSHSY and CDR2 SAAADI. Trimming removed 2 bases at V and 3 bases at J, with 5 bases between. This CDR3 is 12 amino acids long. CDR3 bases: TGCGCCAGCAGTGAGATAGACTACGAGCAGTACTTC. Amino acid sequence: CASSEIDYEQYF.

V and J are TRBV3-1 (or the pseudogene TRBV3-2) and TRBJ1-1, with a weak D call TRBD1 (6 bases). The germline V gene encodes CDR1 LGHDT and CDR2 YNNKEL (reference sequence). The CDR3 runs to 15 residues. V lost 4 bases, J lost 2 bases, and 14 bases lay in between. This chain's CDR3 is CASSPPGTLNTEAFF. CDR3 nucleotide sequence: TGTGCCAGCAGCCCCCCCGGGACACTAAACACTGAAGCTTTCTTT.

The V and J genes are TRBV27 and TRBJ1-1; D unresolved. The CDR3 covers 14 residues. CDR1 is MNHEY, CDR2 SMNVEV, per germline (reference sequence). Deletions cut 2 bases from V and 4 bases from J, with 11 bases between. CDR3 nucleotide sequence: TGTGCCAGCAGTTTACGTCAGGTCGGCACTGAAGCTTTCTTT. This codes for CASSLRQVGTEAFF.

In its sample, this clone was seen a few times. The V call is TRBV15, the J call TRBJ2-2, with D hard to call. CDR3 length: 13 amino acids. Germline CDR1 reads LNHNV; CDR2 reads YYDKDF (reference sequence). V lost 8 bases, J lost 0 bases, and 7 bases lay in between. The CDR3 sequence: CATQDTNTGELFF. CDR3 DNA sequence: TGTGCCACCCAGGATACGAACACCGGGGAGCTGTTTTTT. Based on the CDR3 plus reference TRBV15 and TRBJ2-2, the full variable domain is DAMVIQNPRYQVTQFGKPVTLSCSQTLNHNVMYWYQQKSSQAPKLLFHYYDKDFNNEADTPDNFQSRRPNTSFCFLDIRSPGLGDTAMYLCATQDTNTGELFFGEGSRLTVL.

The gene calls are TRBV9 and TRBJ2-5; TRBD1 is a possible D gene (6 bases). This CDR3 contains 16 residues. Deletions cut 3 bases from V and 4 bases from J, with 19 bases between. The germline gives CDR1 SGDLS, CDR2 YYNGEE. CDR3 sequence reads: CASSAGGGGAAETQYF. In DNA form, the CDR3 reads TGTGCCAGCAGCGCAGGAGGTGGGGGCGCGGCAGAGACCCAGTACTTC.

V gene TRBV11-2 combines with J gene TRBJ2-3, with a possible D match to TRBD2 (7 bases). Germline lookup yields CDR1 SGHAT and CDR2 FQNNGV. Deletions cut 2 bases from V and 2 bases from J, with 14 bases between. This CDR3 has 16 residues. The CDR3 here is CASSLRGGLYTDTQYF. The DNA of the CDR3 is TGTGCCAGCAGCTTAAGGGGGGGACTCTACACAGATACGCAGTATTTT.

The CDR3 DNA sequence: TGTGCCAGCAGTACGGACGGACAATCACCCTTACAGTACTTC. Translated, it gives CASSTDGQSPLQYF. The gene calls are TRBV5-4 and TRBJ2-7; the D gene is possibly TRBD1 (5 bases). Trimming pared 5 bases from V and 10 bases from J, leaving 22 bases between. The germline V gene has CDR1 SGHNT and CDR2 YYREEE (reference sequence). The CDR3 sequence is 14 residues long.

The CDR3 DNA reads as TGTGCCAGCAGCCACGGGACAGGGGGCCGCAGCTCTGGGGCCAACGTCCTGACTTTC. Its protein is CASSHGTGGRSSGANVLTF. This chain links TRBV7-2 with TRBJ2-6; 12 nucleotides align to TRBD1. This CDR3 has 19 residues. CDR1 and CDR2 from the germline V gene are SGHTA and FQGNSA. Trimming at V came to 5 bases and at J to 0 bases, leaving 8 bases not matched to a gene.

This chain uses TRBV7-8 with TRBJ2-1, with unresolved D. V dropped 4 bases and J dropped 10 bases, with 23 bases sitting between them. Germline CDR1 is SGHVS and CDR2 is FQNEAQ. The CDR3 extends over 16 amino acids. CDR3 sequence: CASSSAPSFGSSEQFF. The CDR3 bases are TGTGCCAGCAGCTCCGCCCCTAGTTTCGGGTCGTCCGAGCAGTTCTTC.

The sample holds a few counts of this clone. The gene calls are TRBV18 and TRBJ2-2, with D possibly matching TRBD1 (5 bases). This CDR3 is built from 12 residues. Germline loops: CDR1 KGHSH, CDR2 LQKENI. Trimming pared 8 bases from V and 4 bases from J, leaving 8 bases between. CDR3 sequence reads: CASTTVTGELFF. The DNA of the CDR3 is TGTGCCAGCACGACAGTCACCGGGGAGCTGTTTTTT.

This chain joins TRBV7-9 and TRBJ1-6; TRBD1 is a possible D gene (5 bases). V lost 3 bases, J lost 8 bases, and 11 bases lay in between. Germline assignment: CDR1 SEHNR and CDR2 FQNEAQ (reference sequence). The CDR3 covers 14 residues. CDR3 sequence reads: CASSFEQADSPLHF. CDR3 nucleotides: TGTGCCAGCAGCTTCGAACAGGCGGATTCACCCCTCCACTTT.

This clone was picked up a small number of times. This CDR3 is CASKRNMNTEAFF. The CDR3 DNA reads TGTGCCAGCAAACGAAACATGAACACTGAAGCTTTCTTT. The chain recombines TRBV6-5 with TRBJ1-1; D ambiguous. Germline-derived CDR1 and CDR2 are MNHEY and SVGAGI. Between the trimmed V and J ends, which lost 7 bases and 0 bases, there was a span of 9 bases. The CDR3 has 13 amino acids.

V and J are TRBV3-1 (or the pseudogene TRBV3-2) and TRBJ2-1, with TRBD2 identical over 8 bases. Germline V gene lookup returns CDR1 LGHDT and CDR2 YNNKEL (reference sequence). The trim removed 4 bases at V and 3 bases at J, leaving 11 bases unmatched. The length of the CDR3 is 17 residues. The CDR3 is CASSPFAQRESYNEQFF. The CDR3 DNA reads as TGTGCCAGCAGCCCCTTTGCCCAGCGGGAGAGCTACAATGAGCAGTTCTTC.